The 17 T cell receptor beta chains given below trace back to one sample, sequenced in a study of blood T cells in healthy people across ages. The use of a sample-barcoded 5' primer and a J-beta primer mix characterized a second PCR of roughly 7 to 11 cycles. TCRdb redid the calling of the 5' RACE reads with MiXCR, one entry per CDR3 protein. This table has about 1.1 million distinct CDR3 sequences, around two fifths appearing once. Sequencing input: blood. These TCRs come from a man younger than 35 in good health.

The rearrangement links TRBV20-1 to TRBJ1-2; D not resolved. The germline gives CDR1 DFQATT, CDR2 SNEGSKA (reference sequence). The V end lost 3 bases, the J end lost 4 bases, and 12 bases lay between the germline ends. The CDR3 is made up of 13 amino acids. The CDR3 nucleotides are TGCAGTGCTAGCCCCCGCAGCTCCTATGGCTACACCTTC. Its translation is CSASPRSSYGYTF.

The gene calls are TRBV4-2 and TRBJ2-1, with a tentative D call TRBD2 (5 bases). V lost 0 bases and J 0 bases, leaving 15 bases between the germline ends. CDR1 is LGHNA and CDR2 is YNFKEQ in the germline V gene. The CDR3 length is 18 residues. CDR3 sequence: CASSQDPERHTSYNEQFF. DNA for the CDR3: TGTGCCAGCAGCCAAGATCCGGAGCGGCATACCTCCTACAATGAGCAGTTCTTC.

The V call is TRBV2, the J call TRBJ2-5; possible D gene TRBD2, 5 bases. The J call could be wrong; TRBJ2-4 is a better fit for the DNA end. From germline, CDR1 is SNHLY and CDR2 FYNNEI. The CDR3 has 14 residues. The CDR3, as DNA: TGTGCCAGCAGTGAATACCGGGGTCAAAACATTCAGTACTTC. Translated: CASSEYRGQNIQYF.

This chain links TRBV27 with TRBJ1-5; D possibly corresponds to TRBD1 (5 bases). V shed 3 bases and J shed 2 bases, with 8 bases lying between them. Germline loops: CDR1 MNHEY, CDR2 SMNVEV (reference sequence). The CDR3 sequence is 14 residues long. The DNA for the CDR3 is TGTGCCAGCAGTTTGATAGGGGGCAATCAGCCCCAGCATTTT. Amino acid sequence: CASSLIGGNQPQHF.

This clonotype was picked up many times. This chain joins TRBV4-3 and TRBJ2-7; the D gene is possibly TRBD1 (6 bases). Trimming stripped 3 bases from V and 7 bases from J, with 13 bases between. This CDR3 region has 13 residues. Germline CDR1 LGHNA, CDR2 YSLEER. CDR3: CASSHGQRGEQYF. The CDR3, as DNA: TGCGCCAGCAGCCACGGACAGCGTGGAGAGCAGTACTTC.

The CDR3 is CASSQLTGSLEKLFF. CDR3 bases: TGTGCCAGCAGCCAACTAACAGGGTCTCTTGAAAAACTGTTTTTT. This rearrangement joins TRBV7-9 to TRBJ1-4, with TRBD1 as a possible D gene (6 bases). Germline V gives CDR1 SEHNR, CDR2 FQNEAQ (reference sequence). Trimming cost V 5 bases and J 7 bases, with 17 bases left between them. The CDR3 has 15 amino acids.

This clonotype was counted many times. This rearrangement joins TRBV20-1 to TRBJ2-7; the D gene is possibly TRBD1 (6 bases). The CDR3 covers 14 residues. Trimming stripped 0 bases from V and 6 bases from J, with 15 bases between. CDR1 and CDR2 (germline): DFQATT, SNEGSKA (reference sequence). Written as DNA, the CDR3 is TGCAGTGCTAGAGATGGCCAGGGGTTTGTCGAGCAGTACTTC. Translation: CSARDGQGFVEQYF.

There are a few counts of this clonotype. CDR3 sequence reads: CASSDGVNQETQYF. DNA of the CDR3: TGTGCCAGCAGCGATGGAGTAAACCAAGAGACCCAGTACTTC. The V call is TRBV7-2, the J call TRBJ2-5; D remains unclear. The CDR3 runs to 14 residues. The V and J ends lost 5 bases and 0 bases respectively, with 10 bases between them. Per germline, CDR1 SGHTA and CDR2 FQGNSA.

The chain joins TRBV7-3 to TRBJ1-1, with 12 bases fitting TRBD1. V dropped 2 bases and J dropped 11; count of bases not matched to a gene: 3. Germline CDR1 reads SGHTA; CDR2 reads FQGTGA. The CDR3 loop spans 13 amino acids. The CDR3 region has the DNA TGTGCCAGCAGCTTAGGGACAGGGGGCACCGCTTTCTTT. Its protein product is CASSLGTGGTAFF. The variable domain in full, completed from reference TRBV7-3 and TRBJ1-1, reads GAGVSQTPSNKVTEKGKYVELRCDPISGHTALYWYRQSLGQGPEFLIYFQGTGAADDSGLPNDRFFAVRPEGSVSTLKIQRTERGDSAVYLCASSLGTGGTAFFGQGTRLTVV.

As concerns this clonotype: The junction shows a germline mismatch at one end, possibly a read error. The V and J genes are TRBV6-5 and TRBJ2-3, with TRBD2 matching over 13 bases. The CDR3 totals 16 residues. Germline V gene lookup returns CDR1 MNHEY and CDR2 SVGAGI. DNA of the CDR3: TGTGCCAGCAGCCTACTAGCGGGAGGGTTCGCAGATACACAGTATTTT. Protein product: CASSLLAGGFADTQYF.

This clonotype was observed at least ten times. A read error may produce the germline difference seen at one junction end. This chain joins TRBV4-2 and TRBJ1-4, with no clear D. The length of the CDR3 is 15 residues. CDR1 is LGHNA and CDR2 is YNFKEQ in the germline V gene. The CDR3 DNA follows: TGCGCCAGCAGCCAAGAGGGAGCAACTAATGAAAAACTGTTTTTT. Translated: CASSQEGATNEKLFF.

This clonotype occurred once. The gene calls are TRBV7-8 and TRBJ1-6; D is possibly TRBD1 (5 bases). Trimming took 2 bases from V and 8 from J, leaving 10 bases between them. The CDR3 loop spans 14 amino acids. Looked up from germline, CDR1 is SGHVS and CDR2 is FQNEAQ. The CDR3 coding sequence is TGTGCCAGCAGCTTAAGGGGTTTGCATTCACCCCTCCACTTT. Protein sequence: CASSLRGLHSPLHF.

V usage is TRBV12-3 or TRBV12-4 and J usage is TRBJ2-3; TRBD2 is a possible D gene (6 bases). The V and J ends lost 10 bases and 4 bases respectively, with 21 bases between them. The CDR3 sequence is 15 residues long. CDR3 in amino acids: CATEPPGEAADTQYF. CDR3 DNA sequence: TGTGCCACAGAACCTCCGGGAGAGGCCGCAGATACGCAGTATTTT.

J is TRBJ2-1 and V is TRBV27; maybe TRBD2 (5 bases). Between the trimmed V and J ends, which lost 10 bases and 0 bases, there was a span of 13 bases. Germline CDR1 MNHEY, CDR2 SMNVEV (reference sequence). The CDR3 is made up of 14 amino acids. DNA for the CDR3: TGTGCCACATCTAGCATGAGCTCCTACAATGAGCAGTTCTTC. This sequence encodes CATSSMSSYNEQFF.

The V and J genes are TRBV5-6 and TRBJ1-2, with a possible D match to TRBD1 (6 bases). This CDR3 spans 15 amino acids. V was pared by 0 bases and J by 6 bases, with 15 bases between. The V gene's germline CDR1 is SGHDT and CDR2 YYEEEE. CDR3 residues: CASSLVAGVINGYTF. The CDR3, as DNA: TGTGCCAGCAGCTTGGTGGCAGGGGTGATCAATGGCTACACCTTC.

This clonotype showed up just once. The rearrangement joins TRBV5-1 to TRBJ1-2; no clear D. CDR1 is SGHRS, CDR2 YFSETQ, per germline. Trimming stripped 4 bases from V and 8 bases from J, with 18 bases between. The CDR3 length is 14 residues. This chain's CDR3 is CASSVEGETGGYTF. Written as DNA, the CDR3 is TGCGCCAGCAGCGTGGAAGGTGAAACGGGAGGCTACACCTTC. Looking up the rest from reference TRBV5-1 and TRBJ1-2 gives the full variable domain: KAGVTQTPRYLIKTRGQQVTLSCSPISGHRSVSWYQQTPGQGLQFLFEYFSETQRNKGNFPGRFSGRQFSNSRSEMNVSTLELGDSALYLCASSVEGETGGYTFGSGTRLTVV.

This sequence joins TRBV7-2 and TRBJ2-1, with D possibly being TRBD2 (5 bases). Judging by the DNA end, TRBJ2-7 fits better; the J call may be wrong. Germline assignment: CDR1 SGHTA and CDR2 FQGNSA. CDR3 length: 16 amino acids. Here the CDR3 reads CASSLLTGITNNEQYF. CDR3 nucleotide sequence: TGTGCCAGCAGCTTACTCACGGGAATAACCAACAATGAGCAGTACTTC.